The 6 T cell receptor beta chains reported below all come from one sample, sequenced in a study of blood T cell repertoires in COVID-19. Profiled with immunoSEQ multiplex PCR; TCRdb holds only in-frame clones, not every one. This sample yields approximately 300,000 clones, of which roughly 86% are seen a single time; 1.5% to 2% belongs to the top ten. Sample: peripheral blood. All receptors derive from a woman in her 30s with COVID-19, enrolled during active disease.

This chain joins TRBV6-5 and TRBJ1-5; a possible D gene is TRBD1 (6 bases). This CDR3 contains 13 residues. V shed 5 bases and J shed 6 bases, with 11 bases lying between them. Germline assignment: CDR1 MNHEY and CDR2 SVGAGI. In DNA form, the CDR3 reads TGTGCCAGCAGTAAGGGGGGGGGTCAGCCCCAGCATTTT. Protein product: CASSKGGGQPQHF.

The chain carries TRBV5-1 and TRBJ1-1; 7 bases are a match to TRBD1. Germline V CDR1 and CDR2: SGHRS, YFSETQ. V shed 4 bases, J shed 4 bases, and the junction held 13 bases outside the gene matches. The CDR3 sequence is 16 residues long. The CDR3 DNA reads TGCGCCAGCAGCCCTACCGGGACAGTGTCAGCCACTGAAGCTTTCTTT. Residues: CASSPTGTVSATEAFF. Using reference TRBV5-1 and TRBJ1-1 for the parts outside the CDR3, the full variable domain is KAGVTQTPRYLIKTRGQQVTLSCSPISGHRSVSWYQQTPGQGLQFLFEYFSETQRNKGNFPGRFSGRQFSNSRSEMNVSTLELGDSALYLCASSPTGTVSATEAFFGQGTRLTVV.

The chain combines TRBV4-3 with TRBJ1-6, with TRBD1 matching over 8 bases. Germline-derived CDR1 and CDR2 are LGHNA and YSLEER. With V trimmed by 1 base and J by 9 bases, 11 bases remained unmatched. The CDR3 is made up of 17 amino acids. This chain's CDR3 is CASSQALQGGPGSPLHF. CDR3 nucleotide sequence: TGCGCCAGCAGCCAAGCGTTACAGGGGGGTCCGGGTTCACCCCTCCACTTT.

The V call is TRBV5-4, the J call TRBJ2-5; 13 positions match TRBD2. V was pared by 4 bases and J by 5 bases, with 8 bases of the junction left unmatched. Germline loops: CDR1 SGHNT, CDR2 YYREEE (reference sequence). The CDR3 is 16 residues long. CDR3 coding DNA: TGTGCCAGCAGCCCCGGACTAGCGGGGGATATTGAGACCCAGTACTTC. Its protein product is CASSPGLAGDIETQYF.

The CDR3 sequence is CASNLRGAGYEQYV. CDR3 DNA: TGTGCCAGCAATCTCCGGGGGGCCGGCTACGAGCAGTACGTC. This chain links TRBV2 with TRBJ2-7, with a possible D match to TRBD2 (7 bases). Germline V CDR1 and CDR2: SNHLY, FYNNEI. V lost 7 bases to trimming and J lost 3 bases, with 16 bases between them. The CDR3 extends over 14 amino acids.

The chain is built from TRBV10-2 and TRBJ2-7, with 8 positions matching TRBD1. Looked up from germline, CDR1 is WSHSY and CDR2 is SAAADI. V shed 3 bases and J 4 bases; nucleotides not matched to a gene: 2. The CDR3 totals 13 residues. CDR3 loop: CASSDRGRYEQYV. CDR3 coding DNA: TGCGCCAGCAGTGACAGGGGGCGGTACGAGCAGTACGTC.